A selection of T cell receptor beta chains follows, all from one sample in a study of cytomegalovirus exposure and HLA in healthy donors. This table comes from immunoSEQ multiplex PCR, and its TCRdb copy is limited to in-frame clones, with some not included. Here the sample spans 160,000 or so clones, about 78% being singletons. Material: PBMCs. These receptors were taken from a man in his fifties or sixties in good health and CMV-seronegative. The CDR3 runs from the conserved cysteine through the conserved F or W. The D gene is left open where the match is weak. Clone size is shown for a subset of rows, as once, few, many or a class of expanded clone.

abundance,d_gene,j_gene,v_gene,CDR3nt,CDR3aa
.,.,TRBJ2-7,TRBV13,TGTGCCAGCAGCTTAGATGGGGGCACCTACGAGCAGTACTTC,CASSLDGGTYEQYF
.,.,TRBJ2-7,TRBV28,TGTGCCAGCAGTTTCTCCAGAGGGATCGGATACGAGCAGTACTTC,CASSFSRGIGYEQYF
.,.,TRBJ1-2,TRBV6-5,TGTGCCAGCAGTTACCCTCTGCGGGCGGGTAACTATGGCTACCCCTTC,CASSYPLRAGNYGYPF
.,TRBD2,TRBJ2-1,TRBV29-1,TGCAGCGTTGGGACTAGCGGGGGGACCCAGTCTGAGTTCTTC,CSVGTSGGTQSEFF
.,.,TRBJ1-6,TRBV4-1,TGCGCCAGCAGCCAAGGGCAGGGGTCGGCGGTGAATTCACCCCTCCACTTT,CASSQGQGSAVNSPLHF
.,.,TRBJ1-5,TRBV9,TGTGCCAGCAGCGTAGGGCAGGAGGGAGTTGGGCCCCAGCATTTT,CASSVGQEGVGPQHF
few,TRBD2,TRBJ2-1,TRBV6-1,TGTGCCAGCAGCGTAGCGGGGGGTTACAATGAGCAGTTCTTC,CASSVAGGYNEQFF
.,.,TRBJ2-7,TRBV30,TGTGCCTGGAGTGTATCCCTGACAGCTACGGGGCAGTACTTC,CAWSVSLTATGQYF
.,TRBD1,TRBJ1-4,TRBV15,TGTGCCACCAGCAGAGACTTGAACCCCGGGACAGGGACTGAAAAACTGTTTTTT,CATSRDLNPGTGTEKLFF
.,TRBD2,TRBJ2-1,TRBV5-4,TGTGCCAGCAGTCGAGATAGCGGGGGGGCGTCAAATGAGCAGTTCTTC,CASSRDSGGASNEQFF
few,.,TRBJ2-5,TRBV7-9,TGTGCCAGCAGCTTAGTCACTCCCATTTCCGAGACCCAGTACTTC,CASSLVTPISETQYF
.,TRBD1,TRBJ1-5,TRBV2,TGTGCCAGCAGTTGGGGGGCAGGGGGAGAACAGCCCCAGCATTTT,CASSWGAGGEQPQHF
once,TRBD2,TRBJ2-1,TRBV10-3,TGTGCCATCAGAGCTAATAGCGGGCCCTACAATGAGCAGTTCTTC,CAIRANSGPYNEQFF
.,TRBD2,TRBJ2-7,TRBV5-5,TGTGCCAGCAGCTTGCAAGCGGGAGGGGTGATGAACGAGCAGTACTTC,CASSLQAGGVMNEQYF
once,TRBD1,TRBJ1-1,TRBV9,TGTGCCAGCAGTCCGGGACAGCTAAACACTGAAGCTTTCTTT,CASSPGQLNTEAFF
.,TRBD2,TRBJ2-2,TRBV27,TGTGCCAGCAGTTGGACTAGCCCCGACGGGAGCACCGGGGAGCTGTTTTTT,CASSWTSPDGSTGELFF
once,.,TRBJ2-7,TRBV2,TGTGCCAGCAAAGGGGTCAGTCCCTACGAGCAGTACTTC,CASKGVSPYEQYF
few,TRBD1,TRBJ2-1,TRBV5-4,TGTGCCAGCAGCTCCGGGACAGGGGGATACAATGAGCAGTTCTTC,CASSSGTGGYNEQFF
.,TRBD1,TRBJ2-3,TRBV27,TGTGCCAGCAGTCGAGAGGGGGCCCCCACAGATACGCAGTATTTT,CASSREGAPTDTQYF
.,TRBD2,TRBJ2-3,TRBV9,TGTGCCAGCAGCGTAAGCGGGAGGGCCTTGGCAGATACGCAGTATTTT,CASSVSGRALADTQYF
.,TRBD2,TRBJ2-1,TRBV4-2,TGTGCCAGCAGCCAAGATTCAGGGACTACGACCAATGAGCAGTTCTTC,CASSQDSGTTTNEQFF
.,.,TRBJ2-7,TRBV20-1,TGCAGTGCTAGTACGGGTTACGAGCAGTACTTC,CSASTGYEQYF
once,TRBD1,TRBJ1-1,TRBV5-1,TGCGCCAGCAGCGTAGGGGGGACAGGGTCAATGAACACTGAAGCTTTCTTT,CASSVGGTGSMNTEAFF
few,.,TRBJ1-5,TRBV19,TGTGCCAGTAACCAGTACAGTCAGCCCCAGCATTTT,CASNQYSQPQHF
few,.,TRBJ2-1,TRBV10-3,TGTGCCATCATGGGGGCAGCGGTAGCGGGCCACTACAATGAGCAGTTCTTC,CAIMGAAVAGHYNEQFF
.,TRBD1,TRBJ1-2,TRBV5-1,TGCGCCAGCAGCACAGGGGGCCAAGGGAACTATGGCTACCCCTTC,CASSTGGQGNYGYPF
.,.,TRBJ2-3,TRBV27,TGTGCCAGCAGTACCACAATCCAACAGGGCACAGATACGCAGTATTTT,CASSTTIQQGTDTQYF
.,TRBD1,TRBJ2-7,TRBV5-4,TGTGCCAGCAGCCTAGACAGGGAGCCCTACGAGCAGTACTTC,CASSLDREPYEQYF
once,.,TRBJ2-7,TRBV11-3,TGTGCCAGCAGCTTAGACAGGGGAGAGCAGTACTTC,CASSLDRGEQYF